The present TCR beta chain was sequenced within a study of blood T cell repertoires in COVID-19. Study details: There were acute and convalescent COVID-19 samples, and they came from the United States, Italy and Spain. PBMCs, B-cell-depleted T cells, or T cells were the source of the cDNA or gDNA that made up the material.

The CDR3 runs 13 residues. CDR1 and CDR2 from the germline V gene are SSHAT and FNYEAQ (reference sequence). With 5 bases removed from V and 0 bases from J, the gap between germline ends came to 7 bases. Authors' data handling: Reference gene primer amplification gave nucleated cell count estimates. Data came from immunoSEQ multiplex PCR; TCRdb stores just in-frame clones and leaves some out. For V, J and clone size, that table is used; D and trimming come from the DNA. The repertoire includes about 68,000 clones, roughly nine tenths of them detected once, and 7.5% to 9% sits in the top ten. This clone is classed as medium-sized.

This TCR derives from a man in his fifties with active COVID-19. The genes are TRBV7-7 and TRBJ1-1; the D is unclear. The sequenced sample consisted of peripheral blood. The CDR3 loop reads CASSLTLNTEAFF. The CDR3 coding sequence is TGTGCCAGCAGCCTGACACTGAACACTGAAGCTTTCTTT.